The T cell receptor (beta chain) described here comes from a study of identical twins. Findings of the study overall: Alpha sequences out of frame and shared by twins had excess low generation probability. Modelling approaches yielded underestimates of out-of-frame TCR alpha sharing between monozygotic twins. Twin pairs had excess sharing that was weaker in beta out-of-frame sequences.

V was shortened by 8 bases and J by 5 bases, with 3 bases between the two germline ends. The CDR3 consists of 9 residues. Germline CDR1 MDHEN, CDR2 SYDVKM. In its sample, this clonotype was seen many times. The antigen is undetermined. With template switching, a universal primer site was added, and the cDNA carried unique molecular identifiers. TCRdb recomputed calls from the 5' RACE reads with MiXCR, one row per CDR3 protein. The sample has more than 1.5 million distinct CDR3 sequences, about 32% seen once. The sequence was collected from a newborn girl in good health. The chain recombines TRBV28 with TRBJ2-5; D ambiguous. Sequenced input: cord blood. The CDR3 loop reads CASGETQYF. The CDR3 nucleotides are TGTGCCAGCGGGGAGACCCAGTACTTC.